The sequence of this T cell receptor beta chain was determined in a study of blood T cell repertoires in COVID-19 (dated by TCRdb to about 2020). Regarding the complete study: Collaborator samples came from the United States, Italy and Spain and covered acute and convalescent phases of COVID-19. Where HLA class I and class II types were available, the types were taken from metadata supplied by the sample provider, not from assay-based typing. The material from the prospective study consisted of cDNA or gDNA derived from T cells, B-cell-depleted T cells, or PBMCs. The repertoires were released in a freely available public database intended as a resource for research on the immune response to SARS-CoV-2. The dataset comprised deeply sampled blood TCRbeta repertoires from subjects exposed to, actively infected with, or recovered from COVID-19. Sample metadata almost always included a de-identified subject ID, COVID-19 status, age in years and sex. Samples came from the ongoing ImmuneRACE study (first 160 participants) plus 1,254 subjects from 6 global collaborators. The study at large found these results: Clinical and demographic metadata were provided uncurated, with the amount varying by source and participant.

TCRbeta CDR3 regions were amplified from genomic DNA by means of the immunoSEQ Assay, a bias-controlled multiplex PCR. In the paper's pipeline: The number of nucleated cells in each sample was estimated by amplification of reference gene primers within the assay. Sequence reads were collapsed and filtered to measure the absolute abundance of every unique TCRbeta CDR3 rearrangement. Productive Simpson clonality was computed per sample as the square root of Simpson's diversity index over productive rearrangements. The source is immuneACCESS, and TCRdb retained only in-frame sequences with V and J called. Part of the clones is not carried over; for the studies checked, unresolved V genes explain less than half of this, and the remainder is unexplained. V and J calls and clone size are as listed in that table; D and trimming were resolved from the DNA. Within this sample are some 250,000 clones, with more than 85% of them counted one time only. More than 6.5% of the sample rests with the top ten.

The collaborating institutions used their own protocols to collect whole blood in K2EDTA tubes. For TCRbeta analysis, collaborator samples were shipped as frozen whole blood, as isolated PBMCs, or as DNA extracted from either sample type. The junction shows trimming of 1 base on V and 10 bases on J, plus 11 bases between the germline ends. CDR1 and CDR2 are drawn from the germline V gene: SGHAT, FQNNGV. CDR3 length: 13 amino acids, cysteine to phenylalanine. Just CDR3 DNA is preserved here, 39 bases in frame from base 1. Worth noting for this clone: This clone's antigen is unknown. Base qualities are missing; no much larger clone stands one base away.

The rearranged chain carries TRBV11-2 and TRBJ2-1, with TRBD2 perhaps the D gene, on 6 matching bases. What was sequenced was peripheral blood. This TCR came from an older woman with active or convalescent COVID-19. The CDR3 in this case is CASSLGGVGEQFF. The DNA sequence is as follows: TGTGCCAGCAGCTTAGGCGGGGTTGGGGAGCAGTTCTTC.